This TCR beta chain was captured in a study of blood T cell repertoires in COVID-19. Turning to the study itself: Acute-phase and convalescent COVID-19 samples originated in the United States, Italy and Spain. PBMCs, B-cell-depleted T cells, or T cells provided the cDNA or gDNA that made up the material.

This clone was counted between two and nine times. The authors' processing: Nucleated cell number was recorded as an estimate derived from reference gene primer amplification. The protocol was immunoSEQ multiplex PCR, while the TCRdb copy is restricted to in-frame clones and leaves out a portion. V and J calls and clone size are as listed in that table; D and trimming were resolved from the DNA. Among around 130,000 clones, less than 85% were seen once, and the ten largest hold about a sixth. Germline V CDR1 and CDR2: LNHDA, SQIVND (reference sequence). J gave up 0 bases and V 4 bases, and 10 bases lay outside the gene matches. The CDR3 runs 17 residues.

The V and J genes are TRBV19 and TRBJ1-1; 8 nucleotides agree with TRBD1. Specimen: peripheral blood. This receptor was identified in a woman aged 80 or over with acute or convalescent COVID-19. This chain's CDR3 is CASSTGVGDRLNTEAFF. CDR3 nucleotides: TGTGCCAGTAGTACCGGGGTAGGGGACAGGTTGAACACTGAAGCTTTCTTT.